This is a list of T cell receptor beta chains from one sample in a study of sequential checkpoint blockade in melanoma. Data came from immunoSEQ multiplex PCR; TCRdb stores just in-frame clones and leaves some out. The table includes about 3,400 clones, over 15% detected once. Here the sequenced sample was tumor tissue (inferred from file names), taken from a patient given nivolumab and ipilimumab in sequence. These receptor sequences come from a human donor with melanoma. Each CDR3 is given with its conserved first and last residue. A D gene is named only where the DNA matches it firmly. For some rows the clone size is stated as once, few or many, or as a class when expanded; others skip it.

>.|TRBV6-8|.|TRBJ2-1
CASSERAGTYNEQFF
TGTGCCAGCAGTGAGCGGGCAGGGACGTACAATGAGCAGTTCTTC
>TRBD2|TRBV28|few|TRBJ2-7
CASSLSASGSSYEQYF
TGTGCCAGCAGTTTATCGGCTAGCGGGAGCTCCTACGAGCAGTACTTC
>.|TRBV9|medium-sized|TRBJ1-1
CASRRERSNTEAFF
TGTGCCAGCAGGCGAGAAAGGTCGAACACTGAAGCTTTCTTT
>.|TRBV11-3|medium-sized|TRBJ1-2
CASSFRGRGVGYTF
.
>.|TRBV11-3|many|TRBJ1-5
CASSSPGSGQPQHF
TGTGCCAGCAGCTCCCCAGGGAGCGGCCAGCCCCAGCATTTT
>.|TRBV7-4|many|TRBJ1-2
CASRPDGNYGYTF
TGTGCCAGCAGACCCGACGGTAACTATGGCTACACCTTC
>.|TRBV5-1|.|TRBJ2-5
CASRPTGIQETQYF
TGCGCCAGCAGACCTACAGGGATACAAGAGACCCAGTACTTC
>.|TRBV30|few|TRBJ1-4
CAWNREATNEKLFF
TGTGCCTGGAACAGGGAGGCAACTAATGAAAAACTGTTTTTT
>TRBD2|TRBV18|.|TRBJ2-2
CASSPSSGGVLGELFF
TGTGCCAGCTCACCCTCTAGCGGGGGGGTCCTCGGGGAGCTGTTTTTT
>TRBD1|TRBV11-3|medium-sized|TRBJ1-1
CASSADRQNTEAFF
TGTGCCAGCAGCGCGGACAGGCAGAACACTGAAGCTTTCTTT
>.|TRBV28|medium-sized|TRBJ1-4
CASRADTLEGEKLFF
TGTGCCAGCAGAGCCGACACACTCGAGGGTGAAAAACTGTTTTTT
>TRBD2|TRBV6-8|few|TRBJ2-7
CASSYRSGSSYEQYF
TGTGCCAGCAGTTACAGAAGCGGGAGCTCCTACGAGCAGTACTTC
>.|TRBV6-8|.|TRBJ2-7
CASSTFLRDSSSYEQYF
TGTGCCAGCAGCACTTTCCTCCGGGACTCCAGCTCCTACGAGCAGTACTTC
>.|TRBV11-3|medium-sized|TRBJ1-1
CASSLNLNLNTEAFF
TGTGCCAGCAGCTTAAATCTTAACCTGAACACTGAAGCTTTCTTT
>.|TRBV11-3|many|TRBJ2-5
CASSLHQGSATQYF
TGTGCCAGCAGCTTACATCAGGGTTCAGCGACCCAGTACTTC
>TRBD1|TRBV6-8|few|TRBJ2-1
CASSSAIDRGVVFF
TGTGCCAGCAGTTCCGCTATCGACAGGGGGGTCGTGTTCTTC
>.|TRBV12-5|.|TRBJ1-3
CASGRRGLGNTIYF
TGTGCCAGCGGGAGAAGGGGGTTAGGAAACACCATATATTTT
>.|TRBV19|.|TRBJ2-4
CASSVTRLLGGNIQYF
TGTGCCAGTAGTGTAACCAGGCTCCTGGGGGGAAACATTCAGTACTTC
>.|TRBV11-3|medium-sized|TRBJ2-5
CASSLGDWVGGRETQYF
TGTGCCAGCAGCTTAGGGGACTGGGTCGGTGGGAGGGAGACCCAGTACTTC
>.|TRBV19|few|TRBJ2-2
CASATSNTGELFF
TGTGCCAGCGCTACTTCGAACACCGGGGAGCTGTTTTTT
>TRBD1|TRBV28|.|TRBJ2-7
CASSLLSRTGRSRYEQYF
TGTGCCAGCAGTTTATTGTCCAGGACAGGCCGTAGCCGGTACGAGCAGTACTTC
>.|TRBV19|.|TRBJ1-2
CASSIGRGFYGYTF
TGTGCCAGTAGTATTGGGAGGGGATTCTATGGCTACACCTTC
>.|TRBV9|.|TRBJ2-1
CASSADGNEQFF
TGTGCCAGCAGCGCGGACGGCAATGAGCAGTTCTTC
>.|TRBV12-5|.|TRBJ2-7
CASRPSAEKEGEQYF
TGTGCCAGCCGCCCCTCGGCAGAGAAAGAAGGCGAGCAGTACTTC
>TRBD1|TRBV19|few|TRBJ1-1
CASKGAAGWTEAFF
TGTGCCAGTAAGGGGGCGGCGGGGTGGACTGAAGCTTTCTTT
>.|TRBV18|.|TRBJ1-1
CASSPWGRNTEAFF
TGTGCCAGCTCACCATGGGGTAGGAACACTGAAGCTTTCTTT
>.|TRBV28|medium-sized|TRBJ1-4
CASSLSLGVVEKLFF
TGTGCCAGCAGTTTATCCTTGGGAGTTGTTGAAAAACTGTTTTTT
>.|TRBV30|few|TRBJ1-4
CAWSQIREKLFF
TGTGCCTGGAGTCAGATACGTGAAAAACTGTTTTTT
>TRBD1|TRBV6-8|.|TRBJ2-7
CASSYPGQGAAYEQYF
TGTGCCAGCAGTTACCCGGGACAGGGGGCCGCCTACGAGCAGTACTTC
>TRBD2|TRBV11-3|many|TRBJ2-2
CASSSRGGDGGELFF
TGTGCCAGCAGCAGCCGCGGGGGTGACGGCGGGGAGCTGTTTTTT
>TRBD1|TRBV28|few|TRBJ1-2
CASVGGTTNYGYTF
TGTGCCAGCGTAGGGGGCACGACTAACTATGGCTACACCTTC
>.|TRBV11-3|medium-sized|TRBJ1-3
CASSLSGAGNTIYF
TGTGCCAGCAGCTTATCGGGGGCTGGAAACACCATATATTTT
>.|TRBV6-8|few|TRBJ1-1
CASSDFRSTEAFF
TGTGCCAGCAGTGACTTTCGAAGCACTGAAGCTTTCTTT
>.|TRBV12-2|.|TRBJ2-1
CASRPRPGLVYNEQFF
TGTGCAAGTCGCCCGAGACCGGGACTAGTTTACAATGAGCAGTTCTTC
>TRBD1|TRBV11-3|medium-sized|TRBJ2-2
CASRYTGTANTGELFF
TGTGCCAGCAGATATACCGGGACAGCGAACACCGGGGAGCTGTTTTTT
>.|TRBV11-3|many|TRBJ2-3
CASSLHLPTDTQYF
TGTGCCAGCAGCTTACACCTACCCACAGATACGCAGTATTTT
>TRBD1|TRBV18|.|TRBJ1-1
CASSPPDRNLNTEAFF
TGTGCCAGCTCACCTCCGGACAGGAACTTGAACACTGAAGCTTTCTTT
>.|TRBV19|few|TRBJ1-5
CASSISSLSNQPQHF
TGTGCCAGTAGTATAAGTTCTCTAAGCAATCAGCCCCAGCATTTT
>.|TRBV12-5|few|TRBJ1-5
CASTRSGGFTQPQHF
TGTGCCAGCACCCGCTCTGGGGGCTTTACTCAGCCCCAGCATTTT
>.|TRBV28|.|TRBJ1-2
CASTTGDYGYTF
TGTGCCAGCACTACCGGAGACTATGGCTACACCTTC
>.|TRBV11-3|many|TRBJ1-1
CASSFYSQGGTEAFF
TGTGCCAGCAGCTTTTACAGCCAGGGAGGGACTGAAGCTTTCTTT
>TRBD1|TRBV6-8|medium-sized|TRBJ1-5
CASSSLPGQGNYGQPQHF
TGTGCCAGCAGTTCTTTGCCGGGACAGGGTAACTATGGTCAGCCCCAGCATTTT
>.|TRBV10-3|few|TRBJ1-5
CAISERGAGQPQHF
TGTGCCATCAGTGAGAGGGGGGCTGGTCAGCCCCAGCATTTT
>.|TRBV11-3|.|TRBJ2-5
CASSSGALMGTQYF
TGTGCCAGCAGCTCGGGGGCGCTGATGGGAACCCAGTACTTC
>.|TRBV11-3|medium-sized|TRBJ1-3
CASSPRNLPRGNTIYF
TGTGCCAGCAGCCCTCGCAACTTACCACGCGGAAACACCATATATTTT
>TRBD1|TRBV7-6|many|TRBJ1-2
CASSLGGGQGFNGYTF
TGTGCCAGCAGCTTGGGAGGGGGACAGGGGTTCAATGGCTACACCTTC
>.|TRBV9|medium-sized|TRBJ2-5
CASSVGTSLWETQYF
TGTGCCAGCAGCGTAGGCACGTCACTGTGGGAGACCCAGTACTTC
>TRBD1|TRBV11-3|many|TRBJ2-6
CASSLTPTGSGGANVLTF
TGTGCCAGCAGCTTGACCCCGACAGGGTCTGGTGGGGCCAACGTCCTGACTTTC
>TRBD1|TRBV30|few|TRBJ2-5
CAWSGQGRIKETQYF
TGTGCCTGGAGTGGACAGGGTAGAATCAAAGAGACCCAGTACTTC
>TRBD1|TRBV18|once|TRBJ2-7
CASSRPGQAGYEQYF
TGTGCCAGCTCACGCCCGGGACAGGCCGGCTACGAGCAGTACTTC
>.|TRBV11-3|.|TRBJ2-3
CASSPWTGTDTQYF
TGTGCCAGCAGCCCGTGGACAGGCACAGATACGCAGTATTTT
>.|TRBV11-3|.|TRBJ2-3
CASSLQGSTDTQYF
TGTGCCAGCAGCTTGCAGGGATCAACAGATACGCAGTATTTT
>.|TRBV6-8|medium-sized|TRBJ1-6
CASSYSGRALGSPLHF
TGTGCCAGCAGTTACTCAGGAAGGGCCTTAGGTTCACCCCTCCACTTT
>.|TRBV30|.|TRBJ1-6
CAWGLISYNSPLHF
TGTGCCTGGGGGCTTATCTCCTATAATTCACCCCTCCACTTT